The 31 T cell receptor beta chains below all came from one sample that was sequenced in a study of blood T cell repertoires in COVID-19. Using immunoSEQ multiplex PCR, the repertoire was profiled, and TCRdb retains in-frame clones only, with some absent. The sample records approximately 220,000 clones, 75% to 90% being singletons. Sequenced: PBMCs or T cells enriched from blood (not recorded which). The source of these receptors is a woman aged 25 to 45 who had been exposed to COVID-19.

This chain joins TRBV5-1 and TRBJ2-1; D is uncertain. V gave up 2 bases and J gave up 0 bases, with 9 bases separating them. Per the germline V gene, CDR1 is SGHRS and CDR2 is YFSETQ. The CDR3 is 15 amino acids. The CDR3 nucleotides are TGCGCCAGCAGCTTCCAACTTAGCTCCTACAATGAGCAGTTCTTC. As protein: CASSFQLSSYNEQFF.

V gene TRBV6-5 combines with J gene TRBJ2-3; 9 positions agree with TRBD2. V lost 2 bases to trimming and J lost 4 bases; unmatched junction nucleotides: 7. Looked up from germline, CDR1 is MNHEY and CDR2 is SVGAGI. This CDR3 comprises 16 residues. The CDR3: CASSYGLAGSSDTQYF. CDR3 nucleotides: TGTGCCAGCAGTTACGGGCTAGCGGGGTCCTCAGATACGCAGTATTTT.

The J gene is TRBJ1-1, the V gene TRBV12-3 or TRBV12-4; D is undetermined. With 9 bases removed from V and 1 base from J, the gap between germline ends came to 6 bases. The CDR3 spans 11 residues. The CDR3 bases are TGTGCCAGTAGCAAGAACACTGAAGCTTTCTTT. The encoded protein is CASSKNTEAFF.

J is TRBJ2-2 and V is TRBV6-1; 9 bases line up with TRBD1. V shed 3 bases and J 6 bases; nucleotides not matched to a gene: 8. CDR1 is MNHNS and CDR2 is SASEGT in the germline V gene. The CDR3 totals 16 residues. The CDR3 is CASSDLDRGGPGELFF. CDR3 sequence (DNA): TGTGCCAGCAGTGACCTGGACAGGGGAGGACCCGGGGAGCTGTTTTTT.

This chain uses TRBV3-1 (or the pseudogene TRBV3-2) with TRBJ2-1; TRBD2 aligns across 9 bases. The CDR3 has 15 residues. After removal of 2 bases from V and 5 bases from J, the junction contained 4 bases not matched to a gene. Germline lookup yields CDR1 LGHDT and CDR2 YNNKEL (reference sequence). The CDR3 DNA reads TGTGCCAGCAGCCAAACGACTAGCGGCCACAATGAGCAGTTCTTC. It specifies CASSQTTSGHNEQFF.

The chain uses TRBV5-5 and TRBJ1-4, with D perhaps matching TRBD1 (6 bases). This CDR3 is built from 15 residues. CDR1 is SGHKS, CDR2 YYEKEE, per germline (reference sequence). V lost 3 bases, J lost 2 bases, and 11 bases lay in between. The CDR3, as DNA: TGTGCCAGCAGCTCGATACAGGGCACTAATGAAAAACTGTTTTTT. Translated, it gives CASSSIQGTNEKLFF.

The chain has TRBV2 and TRBJ1-6, with 9 bases fitting TRBD1. The junction had 3 bases not matched to a gene; V was cut back by 2 bases and J by 10 bases. The CDR3 is 14 residues long. The germline V gene has CDR1 SNHLY and CDR2 FYNNEI. The CDR3 DNA follows: TGTGCCAGCAGTGAAAGACAGGGGGGCTCACCCCTCCACTTT. Encoded protein: CASSERQGGSPLHF.

The genes are TRBV6-6 and TRBJ2-3; D gene uncertain. Germline-derived CDR1 and CDR2 are MNHNY and SVGAGI (reference sequence). The CDR3 covers 12 residues. V shed 3 bases and J shed 5 bases, with 6 bases lying between them. The CDR3 reads CASSYSEDTQYF. The CDR3 DNA follows: TGTGCCAGCAGTTATTCAGAAGATACGCAGTATTTT.

The chain has TRBV10-3 and TRBJ1-3; D is uncertain. The CDR3 loop spans 15 amino acids. Germline-derived CDR1 and CDR2 are ENHRY and SYGVKD. V was pared by 2 bases and J by 6 bases, with 14 bases between. The CDR3 region is CAISEEGILQNTIYF. The CDR3, as DNA: TGTGCCATCAGTGAGGAGGGAATCCTCCAAAACACCATATATTTT.

The chain carries TRBV29-1 and TRBJ2-7, with 8 bases aligning to TRBD2. J lost 2 bases, V lost 6 bases, and 12 bases had no gene match. In germline, CDR1 is SQVTM, CDR2 ANQGSEA. CDR3 length: 15 amino acids. The CDR3 DNA is TGCAGCGTCGACGGGAGGGCGGGGAACCCCTACGAGCAGTACTTC. Translated, it gives CSVDGRAGNPYEQYF.

The chain joins TRBV5-1 to TRBJ2-2, with 8 bases matching TRBD2. The V segment lost 4 bases and the J segment 6 bases; nucleotides outside the gene matches: 8. The germline gives CDR1 SGHRS, CDR2 YFSETQ. The CDR3 extends over 15 amino acids. For the CDR3, the DNA is TGCGCCAGCAGCGCCGGGGGGGCTAATGCCGGGGAGCTGTTTTTT. Protein sequence: CASSAGGANAGELFF.

J is TRBJ1-2 and V is TRBV19, with 9 nucleotides matching TRBD1. With V trimmed by 5 bases and J by 4 bases, 14 bases remained unmatched. The CDR3 covers 17 residues. Germline assignment: CDR1 LNHDA and CDR2 SQIVND (reference sequence). CDR3 sequence: CASSAGQGFFRFYGYTF. The CDR3 region has the DNA TGTGCCAGTAGTGCGGGACAGGGATTTTTTAGATTCTATGGCTACACCTTC.

This sequence joins TRBV27 and TRBJ2-7; 9 nucleotides match TRBD1. The germline CDR1 and CDR2 sequences are MNHEY and SMNVEV (reference sequence). This CDR3 contains 15 residues. The ends lost 6 bases at V and 6 bases at J; junction bases unmatched: 12. The CDR3 nucleotides read TGTGCCAGCAGGCGGAGGGGGACAGGGACTTCCGAGCAGTACTTC. This gives the protein CASRRRGTGTSEQYF.

This chain links TRBV30 with TRBJ1-2; D not certain. V was clipped by 1 base and J by 6 bases, with 9 bases between them. Germline V lookup: CDR1 GTSNPN, CDR2 SVGIG (reference sequence). The CDR3 is 12 residues long. The CDR3 bases are TGTGCCTGGAGTGCCATGTTTCATGGCTACACCTTC. Its protein is CAWSAMFHGYTF.

This clone was recorded once. The chain combines TRBV19 with TRBJ2-3; 12 nucleotides align to TRBD1. The CDR3 consists of 14 residues. With V trimmed by 4 bases and J by 6 bases, 2 bases remained unmatched. Per the germline V gene, CDR1 is LNHDA and CDR2 is SQIVND (reference sequence). The CDR3 is CASSRDRGRDTQYF. CDR3 sequence (DNA): TGTGCCAGTAGTAGGGACAGGGGGCGCGATACGCAGTATTTT. Based on the CDR3 plus reference TRBV19 and TRBJ2-3, the full variable domain is DGGITQSPKYLFRKEGQNVTLSCEQNLNHDAMYWYRQDPGQGLRLIYYSQIVNDFQKGDIAEGYSVSREKKESFPLTVTSAQKNPTAFYLCASSRDRGRDTQYFGPGTRLTVL.

The chain carries TRBV5-1 and TRBJ1-1; possible D gene TRBD1, 6 bases. The germline gives CDR1 SGHRS, CDR2 YFSETQ. The CDR3 covers 15 residues. Trimming stripped 3 bases from V and 3 bases from J, with 15 bases between. The CDR3 sequence: CASSSLDRLDTEAFF. The CDR3 nucleotides are TGCGCCAGCAGCTCCCTCGACAGGCTTGACACTGAAGCTTTCTTT.

The rearrangement uses TRBV14 and TRBJ1-1; D is ambiguous. The germline CDR1 and CDR2 sequences are SGHDN and FVKESK. The CDR3 is 13 residues long. The V gene lost 4 bases and the J gene lost 7 bases, with 13 bases spanning the gap. CDR3 sequence: CASSPRTRGEAFF. DNA of the CDR3: TGTGCCAGCAGCCCTCGAACGAGAGGTGAAGCTTTCTTT. Full variable domain (rest looked up from reference TRBV14 and TRBJ1-1): EAGVTQFPSHSVIEKGQTVTLRCDPISGHDNLYWYRRVMGKEIKFLLHFVKESKQDESGMPNNRFLAERTGGTYSTLKVQPAELEDSGVYFCASSPRTRGEAFFGQGTRLTVV.

This clone was seen once. The CDR3 here is CASSLGTRQPQHF. Written as DNA, the CDR3 is TGTGCCAGTAGTCTTGGGACAAGACAGCCCCAGCATTTT. V gene TRBV19 combines with J gene TRBJ1-5, with D possibly matching TRBD1 (6 bases). From germline, CDR1 is LNHDA and CDR2 SQIVND (reference sequence). CDR3 length equals 13 residues. The V end lost 5 bases, the J end lost 7 bases, and 12 bases lay between the germline ends. Full variable domain (outside the CDR3, taken from reference TRBV19 and TRBJ1-5): DGGITQSPKYLFRKEGQNVTLSCEQNLNHDAMYWYRQDPGQGLRLIYYSQIVNDFQKGDIAEGYSVSREKKESFPLTVTSAQKNPTAFYLCASSLGTRQPQHFGDGTRLSIL.

The V gene is TRBV5-1, the J gene TRBJ2-7; D is perhaps TRBD1 (6 bases). The CDR3 runs to 18 residues. Per the germline V gene, CDR1 is SGHRS and CDR2 is YFSETQ. Trimming left V 4 bases short and J 1 base short, with 24 bases between. Here the CDR3 reads CASSQAPNGQTISYEQYF. For the CDR3, the DNA is TGCGCCAGCAGCCAGGCCCCTAACGGACAGACTATATCCTACGAGCAGTACTTC.

The chain links TRBV2 to TRBJ2-2; D remains ambiguous. V was cut by 1 base and J by 4 bases, with 7 bases left in between. The CDR3 covers 14 residues. The V gene's germline CDR1 is SNHLY and CDR2 FYNNEI. The CDR3 sequence is CASSEGDFTGELFF. Here the CDR3 DNA reads TGTGCCAGCAGTGAAGGAGACTTCACCGGGGAGCTGTTTTTT.

The chain recombines TRBV3-1 (or the pseudogene TRBV3-2) with TRBJ1-6; no definite D call. This CDR3 is 17 amino acids long. Germline CDR1 LGHDT, CDR2 YNNKEL (reference sequence). The V end lost 4 bases, the J end lost 0 bases, and 13 bases lay between the germline ends. In nucleotides, the CDR3 is TGTGCCAGCAGCCCGCGGCTATCAAGCTCCTATAATTCACCCCTCCACTTT. Residues: CASSPRLSSSYNSPLHF.

The rearrangement links TRBV10-3 to TRBJ1-1, with D perhaps TRBD1 (6 bases). The CDR3 contains 14 residues. Trimming took off 5 bases at V and 2 bases at J, with 12 bases between the two ends. CDR1 and CDR2 (germline): ENHRY, SYGVKD. The DNA of the CDR3 is TGTGCCATCAGTTACAGGGTTGGCAACACTGAAGCTTTCTTT. This gives the protein CAISYRVGNTEAFF.

The rearrangement joins TRBV7-9 to TRBJ2-3; 15 bases align to TRBD2. This CDR3 spans 18 amino acids. Losses at the gene ends were 6 bases for V and 2 bases for J; bases not matched to a gene: 9. Germline V gene lookup returns CDR1 SEHNR and CDR2 FQNEAQ (reference sequence). The CDR3 bases are TGTGCCAGCAGTCCCGGGACTAGCGGGGGGCCCGCCACAGATACGCAGTATTTT. This gives the protein CASSPGTSGGPATDTQYF. Variable domain in full (rest from reference TRBV7-9 and TRBJ2-3): DTGVSQNPRHKITKRGQNVTFRCDPISEHNRLYWYRQTLGQGPEFLTYFQNEAQLEKSRLLSDRFSAERPKGSFSTLEIQRTEQGDSAMYLCASSPGTSGGPATDTQYFGPGTRLTVL.

This clone was seen a single time. The CDR3 sequence: CSVPTGLPQWAGYTF. The CDR3 nucleotides read TGCAGCGTCCCAACGGGACTGCCACAGTGGGCCGGCTACACCTTC. V is TRBV29-1 and J is TRBJ1-2; D is possibly TRBD1 (5 bases). Between the trimmed V and J ends, which lost 6 bases and 8 bases, there was a span of 25 bases. CDR3 length: 15 residues. CDR1 SQVTM and CDR2 ANQGSEA come from the germline V gene.

The chain links TRBV11-1 to TRBJ1-1; D possibly corresponds to TRBD1 (6 bases). V lost 3 bases and J 1 base, leaving 9 bases between the germline ends. CDR1 and CDR2 (germline): SGHAT, FQDESV (reference sequence). This CDR3 comprises 14 residues. For the CDR3, the DNA is TGTGCCAGCAGCTTGGGACAAAGGAACACTGAAGCTTTCTTT. It codes for CASSLGQRNTEAFF.

A few counts support this clone. The chain employs TRBV7-9 and TRBJ1-4; D uncertain. The V end lost 1 base, the J end lost 6 bases, and 9 bases lay between the germline ends. Germline CDR1 is SEHNR and CDR2 is FQNEAQ (reference sequence). CDR3 length: 14 amino acids. CDR3 residues: CASSLGVGDEKLFF. In nucleotides, the CDR3 is TGTGCCAGCAGCTTAGGGGTCGGGGATGAAAAACTGTTTTTT.

This chain uses TRBV4-1 with TRBJ1-6, with 10 bases matching TRBD1. CDR1 and CDR2 from the germline V gene are MGHRA and YSYEKL. CDR3 size: 17 residues. J gave up 7 bases and V 0 bases, and 6 bases lay outside the gene matches. The CDR3 nucleotides read TGCGCCAGCAGCCAAGAAGTCCCGGGACAGGGGAATTCACCCCTCCACTTT. Translating gives CASSQEVPGQGNSPLHF.

This chain links TRBV30 with TRBJ1-2; D is undetermined. The CDR3 spans 12 residues. V dropped 2 bases and J dropped 0 bases, with 4 bases sitting between them. Germline loops: CDR1 GTSNPN, CDR2 SVGIG (reference sequence). CDR3 in amino acids: CAWSFTNYGYTF. The DNA of the CDR3 is TGTGCCTGGAGTTTCACTAACTATGGCTACACCTTC.

This clone came up a few times. J is TRBJ2-2 and V is TRBV11-2, with D tentatively TRBD2 (5 bases). Trimming cost V 0 bases and J 0 bases, with 5 bases left between them. The CDR3 spans 15 residues. Looked up from germline, CDR1 is SGHAT and CDR2 is FQNNGV. The CDR3 loop is CASSLEAANTGELFF. CDR3 in DNA: TGTGCCAGCAGCTTAGAAGCGGCGAACACCGGGGAGCTGTTTTTT.

This clone was seen repeatedly, ten times or more. The chain combines TRBV29-1 with TRBJ2-3; 10 nucleotides agree with TRBD2. The CDR3 has 13 amino acids. Germline V gene data show CDR1 as SQVTM and CDR2 as ANQGSEA. Trimming at V came to 8 bases and at J to 9 bases, leaving 11 bases not matched to a gene. The CDR3 is CSLAGTSEGTQYF. The CDR3 region has the DNA TGCAGCCTCGCCGGGACTAGCGAGGGAACGCAGTATTTT.

CDR3 protein: CASSLSGGGRNEQYF. The DNA for the CDR3 is TGTGCCAGCAGCTTATCAGGCGGGGGGCGAAACGAGCAGTACTTC. The V and J genes are TRBV7-3 and TRBJ2-7, with TRBD2 identical over 8 bases. In germline, CDR1 is SGHTA, CDR2 FQGTGA. V gave up 2 bases and J gave up 5 bases; unmatched junction bases: 8. The CDR3 loop spans 15 amino acids.